The rows below give T cell receptor beta chains drawn from one sample of a study of blood T cell repertoires in COVID-19. Profiled with immunoSEQ multiplex PCR; TCRdb holds only in-frame clones, not every one. The profile shows 130,000 or so clones, about 85% of them singletons. Sample: peripheral blood. These receptors were collected from a human donor in a cohort sampled during active COVID-19. CDR3s include the opening cysteine and the closing phenylalanine or tryptophan. The order of the fields is J gene, V gene, clone size, D gene, CDR3 DNA, CDR3 protein. D genes are given only for firm matches. Only some rows state a clone size, as once, few, many or a class for expanded clones.

J: TRBJ2-7
V: TRBV4-1
size: -
D: TRBD2
DNA: TGCGCCAGCAGCCAAGAAATGGGGGACTACTACGAGCAGTACTTC
CDR3: CASSQEMGDYYEQYF

J: TRBJ2-1
V: TRBV9
size: -
D: TRBD2
DNA: TGTGCCAGCAGCGCCCCTGGGACTAGCGGGAGGGGGTCCTACAATGAGCAGTTCTTC
CDR3: CASSAPGTSGRGSYNEQFF

J: TRBJ2-2
V: TRBV29-1
size: -
D: TRBD2
DNA: TGCAGCGGTAGTAGCGGGGGGAACACCGGGGAGCTGTTTTTT
CDR3: CSGSSGGNTGELFF

J: TRBJ1-6
V: TRBV5-1
size: -
D: TRBD1
DNA: TGCGCCAGCAGCCGGAGGACAGGAACGCGGGATTCACCCCTCCACTTT
CDR3: CASSRRTGTRDSPLHF

J: TRBJ2-1
V: TRBV4-2
size: -
D: TRBD2
DNA: TGTGCCAGCAGCCAAGATCCAACTAGCGGGTCCTACAATGAGCAGTTCTTC
CDR3: CASSQDPTSGSYNEQFF

J: TRBJ1-3
V: TRBV7-6
size: few
D: -
DNA: TGTGCCAGCAGCCACCGTTCCAGCTCTGGAAACACCATATATTTT
CDR3: CASSHRSSSGNTIYF

J: TRBJ1-3
V: TRBV5-5
size: -
D: TRBD1
DNA: TGTGCCAGCAGCTCAAGGACAGGGAGCTCTGGAAACACCATATATTTT
CDR3: CASSSRTGSSGNTIYF

J: TRBJ2-1
V: TRBV9
size: -
D: TRBD2
DNA: TGTGCCAGCAGCGCCAGCGGGGACTACTACAATGAGCAGTTCTTC
CDR3: CASSASGDYYNEQFF

J: TRBJ1-1
V: TRBV27
size: once
D: -
DNA: TGTGCCAGCAGTTTCAGAAAAAACACTGAAGCTTTCTTT
CDR3: CASSFRKNTEAFF

J: TRBJ1-2
V: TRBV6-6
size: -
D: -
DNA: TGTGCCAGCAGTTACTCGAAAGAGGCGGGCTACACCTTC
CDR3: CASSYSKEAGYTF

J: TRBJ1-1
V: TRBV7-9
size: -
D: -
DNA: TGTGCCAGCAGCTTAGGGGCCAACACTGAAGCTTTCTTT
CDR3: CASSLGANTEAFF

J: TRBJ2-1
V: TRBV29-1
size: -
D: -
DNA: TGCAGCGTTGAAAGGGCGGGGTACAATGAGCAGTTCTTC
CDR3: CSVERAGYNEQFF

J: TRBJ1-5
V: TRBV30
size: -
D: TRBD1
DNA: TGTGCCTGGGGGCGGACAGGGAATCAGCCCCAGCATTTT
CDR3: CAWGRTGNQPQHF

J: TRBJ1-1
V: TRBV6-6
size: -
D: TRBD1
DNA: TGTGCCAGCAGGCCGGGACAGGATAACACTGAAGCTTTCTTT
CDR3: CASRPGQDNTEAFF

J: TRBJ2-1
V: TRBV19
size: -
D: TRBD2
DNA: TGTGCCAGTAGTATCTCTAGCGGGAGGCCAGGGGATGAGCAGTTCTTC
CDR3: CASSISSGRPGDEQFF

J: TRBJ2-7
V: TRBV7-8
size: few
D: TRBD1
DNA: TGTGCCAGCAGCCCCGGGACAGAATACGAGCAGTACTTC
CDR3: CASSPGTEYEQYF

J: TRBJ2-1
V: TRBV3-1/TRBV3-2
size: -
D: -
DNA: TGTGCCAGCAGCCACCTTGACTGGATAAATGAGCAGTTCTTC
CDR3: CASSHLDWINEQFF

J: TRBJ2-5
V: TRBV18
size: -
D: -
DNA: TGTGCCAGCCTTATGTCGCGGAGCCAAGAGACCCAGTACTTC
CDR3: CASLMSRSQETQYF

J: TRBJ2-3
V: TRBV11-2
size: -
D: -
DNA: TGTGCCAGCAGCGGGGGTGGAGGGGACACAGATACGCAGTATTTT
CDR3: CASSGGGGDTDTQYF

J: TRBJ1-5
V: TRBV6-5
size: few
D: -
DNA: TGTGCCAGCAGTTTCGGACAGTTTAATCAGCCCCAGCATTTT
CDR3: CASSFGQFNQPQHF

J: TRBJ2-3
V: TRBV5-1
size: -
D: -
DNA: TGCGCCAGCAGCTCGTCAACAGGGCCCGATACGCAGTATTTT
CDR3: CASSSSTGPDTQYF

J: TRBJ2-1
V: TRBV14
size: -
D: TRBD2
DNA: TGTGCCAGCAGCCAAGAGGGGGTCGGTCTAGCGGGAGGATTAAGTGAGCAGTTCTTC
CDR3: CASSQEGVGLAGGLSEQFF

J: TRBJ1-1
V: TRBV5-4
size: -
D: -
DNA: TGTGCCAGCAGCTCCGGGCCCCGGAGGAGCACTGAAGCTTTCTTT
CDR3: CASSSGPRRSTEAFF

J: TRBJ2-1
V: TRBV25-1
size: -
D: TRBD2
DNA: TGTGCCATCAACAGCGGGAGGGCTCTGAATGAGCAGTTCTTC
CDR3: CAINSGRALNEQFF

J: TRBJ2-2
V: TRBV4-3
size: -
D: -
DNA: TGCGCCAGCAGCCAAGATCGGCAGGTGCCCGGGGAGCTGTTTTTT
CDR3: CASSQDRQVPGELFF